One sample yielded the 26 T cell receptor beta chains listed below, sequenced in a study of CD8+ T cells in alopecia areata. RNA was isolated and reverse transcribed to cDNA, the sequencing template. Only in-frame clones appear in the TCRdb table, and some are missing; sequencing was by immunoSEQ multiplex PCR. The table lists 65,000 to 75,000 clones, more than 40% of them singletons. Sequenced here: CD8+ T cells sorted from blood, sampled at week 0. These receptors came from a human donor with alopecia areata.

This clone was seen only a few times. The rearrangement links TRBV23-1 to TRBJ2-7; D is perhaps TRBD1 or TRBD2 (5 bases each). TRBV23-1 is an open reading frame whose function is uncertain. The CDR3 runs to 12 residues. Trimming pared 6 bases from V and 6 bases from J, leaving 12 bases between. CDR3 residues: CASSRGLSEQYF. CDR3 coding DNA: TGCGCCAGCAGCCGGGGCCTCTCCGAGCAGTACTTC.

The chain links TRBV29-1 to TRBJ2-1, with D hard to call. V was pared by 8 bases and J by 2 bases, with 22 bases between. Germline-derived CDR1 and CDR2 are SQVTM and ANQGSEA. The length of the CDR3 is 16 residues. The CDR3 sequence is CSPVEQSTKTYNEQFF. CDR3 sequence (DNA): TGCAGCCCAGTTGAACAATCCACCAAAACCTACAATGAGCAGTTCTTC.

This clone has only a few counts. V and J are TRBV6-5 and TRBJ2-1; maybe TRBD2 (6 bases). Germline V gives CDR1 MNHEY, CDR2 SVGAGI. V was trimmed by 5 bases and J by 4 bases, leaving 6 bases between them. The CDR3 loop spans 12 amino acids. In DNA form, the CDR3 reads TGTGCCAGCAGTGGGAGGTACAATGAGCAGTTCTTC. This codes for CASSGRYNEQFF.

The chain has TRBV10-2 and TRBJ2-2; 7 bases agree with TRBD2. The CDR3 extends over 17 amino acids. CDR1 and CDR2 from the germline V gene are WSHSY and SAAADI. V was clipped by 1 base and J by 3 bases; unmatched bases: 8. DNA of the CDR3: TGCGCCAGCAGTGAGTGGATAAGCGGGATTGACACCGGGGAGCTGTTTTTT. Its protein is CASSEWISGIDTGELFF.

This sequence joins TRBV4-2 and TRBJ2-3; D is possibly TRBD1 (5 bases). Trimming took off 1 base at V and 0 bases at J, with 11 bases between the two ends. There are 16 residues in the CDR3. Germline CDR1 and CDR2: LGHNA and YNFKEQ. In nucleotides, the CDR3 is TGTGCCAGCAGCCAAGTTCAGGGAACTAGCACAGATACGCAGTATTTT. The encoded protein is CASSQVQGTSTDTQYF.

This CDR3 reads CASSEGTGSSYEQYF. CDR3 bases: TGTGCCAGCAGCGAGGGGACTGGGAGCTCCTACGAGCAGTACTTC. The V call is TRBV9, the J call TRBJ2-7, with TRBD2 as a possible D gene (6 bases). From germline, CDR1 is SGDLS and CDR2 YYNGEE. Trimming pared 3 bases from V and 0 bases from J, leaving 13 bases between. The CDR3 is 15 residues long.

The chain has TRBV19 and TRBJ1-5; D not resolved. The CDR3 consists of 14 residues. Trimming cost V 7 bases and J 1 base, with 11 bases left between them. Germline-derived CDR1 and CDR2 are LNHDA and SQIVND (reference sequence). CDR3 sequence (DNA): TGTGCCAGTAAGGCGGACTCAAGCAATCAGCCCCAGCATTTT. Translated: CASKADSSNQPQHF.

This clone was seen more than once but under ten times. The rearrangement links TRBV27 to TRBJ2-7; possibly TRBD2 for D (5 bases). The V end lost 8 bases, the J end lost 3 bases, and 14 bases lay between the germline ends. The length of the CDR3 is 13 residues. Germline V CDR1 and CDR2: MNHEY, SMNVEV (reference sequence). The CDR3 loop is CASAVEGFYEQYF. In DNA, the CDR3 is TGTGCCAGCGCCGTTGAGGGATTCTACGAGCAGTACTTC.

The sample holds a few counts of this clone. The chain carries TRBV7-9 and TRBJ2-7; weak D call: TRBD2 (6 bases). The CDR3 has 12 amino acids. Per the germline V gene, CDR1 is SEHNR and CDR2 is FQNEAQ (reference sequence). V dropped 8 bases and J dropped 7 bases, with 15 bases sitting between them. The CDR3 coding sequence is TGTGCCAGCGAGGGAGGCCCGCGGGAGCAGTACTTC. Translation gives CASEGGPREQYF.

This clone was counted between two and nine times. The chain is built from TRBV9 and TRBJ2-2, with D perhaps assigned TRBD1 or TRBD2 (6 bases each). Trimming left V 3 bases short and J 2 bases short, with 14 bases between. The CDR3 has 16 amino acids. CDR1 SGDLS and CDR2 YYNGEE come from the germline V gene. The DNA of the CDR3 is TGTGCCAGCAGCGACAGGGTTAGCGGAAACACCGGGGAGCTGTTTTTT. The encoded protein is CASSDRVSGNTGELFF.

This chain joins TRBV29-1 and TRBJ1-5; TRBD1 might be the D (5 bases). Deletions cut 8 bases from V and 5 bases from J, with 16 bases between. Germline lookup yields CDR1 SQVTM and CDR2 ANQGSEA. CDR3 length: 13 residues. The CDR3 spells CSTQDQVDQPQHF. Written as DNA, the CDR3 is TGCAGCACACAGGACCAAGTAGATCAGCCCCAGCATTTT.

The rearrangement joins TRBV13 to TRBJ2-7; TRBD2 aligns across 8 bases. After removal of 6 bases from V and 7 bases from J, the junction contained 2 bases not matched to a gene. CDR1 and CDR2 from the germline V gene are PRHDT and FYEKMQ (reference sequence). This CDR3 is built from 11 residues. Here the CDR3 DNA reads TGTGCCAGCAGTCCGGGAGGGGAGCAGTACTTC. Amino acids: CASSPGGEQYF. Full variable domain (missing parts from reference TRBV13 and TRBJ2-7): AAGVIQSPRHLIKEKRETATLKCYPIPRHDTVYWYQQGPGQDPQFLISFYEKMQSDKGSIPDRFSAQQFSDYHSELNMSSLELGDSALYFCASSPGGEQYFGPGTRLTVT.

This clone has ten or more counts. This chain connects TRBV7-2 to TRBJ2-1, with D perhaps TRBD1 (6 bases). Between the trimmed V and J ends, which lost 1 base and 12 bases, there was a span of 19 bases. Germline CDR1 and CDR2: SGHTA and FQGNSA. This CDR3 has 15 residues. CDR3 amino acids: CASSLDSKPTGMQFF. The CDR3 DNA reads TGTGCCAGCAGCTTAGACAGCAAACCAACAGGGATGCAGTTCTTC.

The genes are TRBV15 and TRBJ2-3; either TRBD1 or TRBD2 may fit D (5 bases each). Germline loops: CDR1 LNHNV, CDR2 YYDKDF (reference sequence). The V end was cut by 0 bases, the J end by 2 bases, with 15 bases between. This CDR3 contains 17 residues. The CDR3 protein is CATSRDARGALTDTQYF. In DNA, the CDR3 is TGTGCCACCAGCAGAGATGCTAGAGGGGCGCTCACAGATACGCAGTATTTT.

This clone was counted between two and nine times. The V gene is TRBV7-8, the J gene TRBJ2-7; TRBD2 matches at 9 bases. This CDR3 comprises 16 residues. The trim removed 1 base at V and 4 bases at J, leaving 8 bases unmatched. Germline CDR1 SGHVS, CDR2 FQNEAQ. The CDR3 nucleotides are TGTGCCAGCAGCTTAGGACGCCTAGCGGGATTTTACGAGCAGTACTTC. As protein: CASSLGRLAGFYEQYF.

This clone turned up a few times. This chain links TRBV4-2 with TRBJ2-7, with D hard to call. The CDR3 length is 14 residues. The V gene lost 4 bases and the J gene lost 0 bases, with 10 bases spanning the gap. In germline, CDR1 is LGHNA, CDR2 YNFKEQ. The CDR3 is CASSPKDGSYEQYF. The CDR3 DNA is TGTGCCAGCAGCCCCAAAGACGGCTCCTACGAGCAGTACTTC.

The J gene is TRBJ2-7, the V gene TRBV15; D is ambiguous. Trimming stripped 5 bases from V and 2 bases from J, with 19 bases between. Per the germline V gene, CDR1 is LNHNV and CDR2 is YYDKDF (reference sequence). The CDR3 runs 16 residues. As DNA, the CDR3 is TGTGCCACCAGCGGAAAAGCTTTCGGGCCAACCTACGAGCAGTACTTC. This translates into CATSGKAFGPTYEQYF.

The J gene is TRBJ2-1, the V gene TRBV29-1, with TRBD2 matching over 9 bases. CDR3 length: 15 amino acids. J gave up 8 bases and V 5 bases, and 13 bases lay outside the gene matches. Germline CDR1 SQVTM, CDR2 ANQGSEA. The CDR3 loop reads CSVPRKLAGMDEQFF. The CDR3 region has the DNA TGCAGCGTTCCTCGGAAACTAGCGGGTATGGATGAGCAGTTCTTC.

This clone has a handful of counts. J is TRBJ2-5 and V is TRBV29-1; 7 nucleotides align to TRBD2. J was trimmed by 5 bases and V by 4 bases; bases with no gene match: 10. Germline CDR1 is SQVTM and CDR2 is ANQGSEA. The CDR3 is 14 amino acids. CDR3 sequence reads: CSVVLGLEGETQYF. CDR3 bases: TGCAGCGTTGTGCTCGGACTAGAGGGGGAGACCCAGTACTTC.

The genes are TRBV15 and TRBJ1-5; TRBD1 aligns across 9 bases. The length of the CDR3 is 16 residues. The J segment lost 0 bases and the V segment lost 1 base, leaving 1 base of the junction unmatched. Looked up from germline, CDR1 is LNHNV and CDR2 is YYDKDF (reference sequence). CDR3 nucleotide sequence: TGTGCCACCAGCAGAGGGACAGGGGATAGCAATCAGCCCCAGCATTTT. It translates to CATSRGTGDSNQPQHF.

In this sample, this clone turned up once. The chain recombines TRBV29-1 with TRBJ2-7; perhaps TRBD1 as D (6 bases). Germline-derived CDR1 and CDR2 are SQVTM and ANQGSEA. This CDR3 comprises 13 residues. Trimming removed 4 bases at V and 1 base at J, with 11 bases between. The CDR3 loop reads CSVVPTGSYEQYF. In DNA form, the CDR3 reads TGCAGCGTTGTGCCCACAGGGTCCTACGAGCAGTACTTC.

With regard to this clone: The junction departs from the called germline gene at one end, perhaps through a read error. The chain carries TRBV7-7 and TRBJ2-7, with D possibly TRBD1 on 6 matching bases. Looked up from germline, CDR1 is SSHAT and CDR2 is FNYEAQ (reference sequence). The CDR3 has 13 residues. The CDR3 sequence is CASSPSDSYEQYF. The DNA of the CDR3 is TGTGCTAGCAGCCCATCGGACAGCTACGAGCAGTACTTC.

The gene calls are TRBV29-1 and TRBJ2-7, with D unresolved. Trimming left V 7 bases short and J 3 bases short, with 10 bases between. CDR1 and CDR2 (germline): SQVTM, ANQGSEA. The CDR3 sequence is 11 residues long. The CDR3 region has the DNA TGCAGCGCGAGGAAGGACTACGAGCAGTACTTC. Translated, it gives CSARKDYEQYF.

The rearrangement uses TRBV29-1 and TRBJ2-1; the match to TRBD1 covers 8 bases. Trimming at V came to 5 bases and at J to 9 bases, leaving 6 bases not matched to a gene. Germline CDR1 SQVTM, CDR2 ANQGSEA. CDR3 length: 12 amino acids. The CDR3: CSVPKDRVEQFF. CDR3 DNA: TGCAGCGTTCCAAAGGACAGGGTTGAGCAGTTCTTC.

This clone has only a few counts. V and J are TRBV11-2 and TRBJ2-2; D might be TRBD2 (7 bases). The ends were cut back, 7 bases at V and 8 bases at J, with 14 bases in the middle. The germline V gene encodes CDR1 SGHAT and CDR2 FQNNGV. The CDR3 is 13 residues long. CDR3 residues: CASMPGGLGELFF. CDR3 in DNA: TGTGCCAGCATGCCCGGGGGGCTGGGGGAGCTGTTTTTT.

The rearrangement joins TRBV29-1 to TRBJ2-1, with 12 bases matching TRBD1. Germline CDR1 SQVTM, CDR2 ANQGSEA. Unmatched junction bases numbered 9, after V lost 7 bases and J lost 8 bases. This CDR3 has 14 residues. This chain's CDR3 is CSGRDRGLVDEQFF. As DNA, the CDR3 is TGCAGCGGACGGGACAGGGGGCTTGTCGATGAGCAGTTCTTC.